The 13 T cell receptor beta chains presented below share a single source sample, sequenced in a study of cytomegalovirus exposure and HLA in healthy donors. The PCR made use of 60 Vbeta and 13 Jbeta primers. Clones were read by immunoSEQ multiplex PCR, and TCRdb kept only the in-frame ones, dropping some. The profile shows around 58,000 clones, about three quarters of them singletons. The sample consisted of PBMCs. Every receptor here comes from a male donor in good health and CMV-seropositive.

J is TRBJ2-5 and V is TRBV4-2; 8 bases are a match to TRBD2. The germline V gene has CDR1 LGHNA and CDR2 YNFKEQ. The CDR3 totals 15 residues. With V trimmed by 0 bases and J by 4 bases, 4 bases remained unmatched. The CDR3 sequence is CASSQDPSGGETQYF. The CDR3 DNA reads as TGTGCCAGCAGCCAAGATCCCAGCGGGGGAGAGACCCAGTACTTC.

This chain connects TRBV28 to TRBJ1-6, with D possibly TRBD1 on 5 matching bases. V dropped 6 bases and J dropped 0 bases, with 15 bases sitting between them. The CDR3 consists of 17 residues. The germline V gene encodes CDR1 MDHEN and CDR2 SYDVKM. The chain's CDR3 is CASSPPDSRSYNSPLHF. DNA for the CDR3: TGTGCCAGCAGCCCTCCCGACAGCCGCTCCTATAATTCACCCCTCCACTTT.

This chain uses TRBV5-4 with TRBJ2-3; possibly TRBD2 for D (6 bases). The V end lost 2 bases, the J end lost 0 bases, and 13 bases lay between the germline ends. The CDR3 contains 16 residues. Germline-derived CDR1 and CDR2 are SGHNT and YYREEE (reference sequence). The CDR3 here is CASSLGGGTSTDTQYF. The CDR3 DNA sequence: TGTGCCAGCAGCTTAGGTGGGGGGACTAGCACAGATACGCAGTATTTT.

This clone appeared a few times. The chain has TRBV7-2 and TRBJ2-7; no clear D. CDR1 is SGHTA, CDR2 FQGNSA, per germline. The V end lost 5 bases, the J end lost 0 bases, and 11 bases lay between the germline ends. This CDR3 region has 14 residues. The CDR3 loop reads CASSHSSSSYEQYF. CDR3 sequence (DNA): TGTGCCAGCAGCCATAGCTCCAGCTCCTACGAGCAGTACTTC.

This sequence joins TRBV7-2 and TRBJ2-3, with D possibly TRBD2 on 7 matching bases. The CDR3 is made up of 13 amino acids. Trimming took 5 bases from V and 11 from J, leaving 17 bases between them. Germline V gives CDR1 SGHTA, CDR2 FQGNSA. CDR3 bases: TGTGCCAGCAGCCCCCCTAGCGGCAGGGGGCAGTATTTT. Protein sequence: CASSPPSGRGQYF.

This clone was seen a handful of times. The chain employs TRBV15 and TRBJ2-3, with TRBD2 identical over 8 bases. This CDR3 is 15 amino acids long. Germline values: CDR1 LNHNV, CDR2 YYDKDF (reference sequence). With V trimmed by 0 bases and J by 1 base, 0 bases remained unmatched. CDR3 coding DNA: TGTGCCACCAGCAGAGAGCGGGGGGGCACAGATACGCAGTATTTT. Encoded protein: CATSRERGGTDTQYF. The full variable domain, completed using reference TRBV15 and TRBJ2-3, is DAMVIQNPRYQVTQFGKPVTLSCSQTLNHNVMYWYQQKSSQAPKLLFHYYDKDFNNEADTPDNFQSRRPNTSFCFLDIRSPGLGDTAMYLCATSRERGGTDTQYFGPGTRLTVL.

The V call is TRBV28, the J call TRBJ2-7, with D perhaps matching TRBD2 (6 bases). Germline V CDR1 and CDR2: MDHEN, SYDVKM. The CDR3 totals 13 residues. Trimming left V 4 bases short and J 7 bases short, with 14 bases between. The CDR3 sequence is CASSYENGREQYF. The CDR3 DNA follows: TGTGCCAGCAGTTACGAGAACGGGAGAGAGCAGTACTTC.

This chain connects TRBV25-1 to TRBJ2-2, with 10 bases lining up with TRBD1. Germline CDR1 MGHDK, CDR2 SYGVNS. V gave up 4 bases and J gave up 5 bases; unmatched junction bases: 4. The CDR3 consists of 15 residues. For the CDR3, the DNA is TGTGCCAGCAGTGGCGGGACAGGGGTTACCGGGGAGCTGTTTTTT. Encoded protein: CASSGGTGVTGELFF.

This chain joins TRBV7-2 and TRBJ2-5, with 7 nucleotides matching TRBD2. J was trimmed by 4 bases and V by 2 bases; bases with no gene match: 4. Per germline, CDR1 SGHTA and CDR2 FQGNSA. CDR3 size: 14 residues. The DNA of the CDR3 is TGTGCCAGCAGCTTAACTAGCGCTTCAGAGACCCAGTACTTC. This gives the protein CASSLTSASETQYF.

The chain recombines TRBV6-5 with TRBJ2-3; D might be TRBD1 (6 bases). The V gene lost 5 bases and the J gene lost 6 bases, with 12 bases spanning the gap. The CDR3 has 13 residues. Germline loops: CDR1 MNHEY, CDR2 SVGAGI. The CDR3 protein is CASSPQGIDTQYF. The CDR3 DNA follows: TGTGCCAGCAGTCCACAGGGTATCGATACGCAGTATTTT.

The genes are TRBV7-9 and TRBJ1-6, with 11 bases that match TRBD1. CDR3 size: 16 residues. V was clipped by 0 bases and J by 11 bases; unmatched bases: 6. Germline V lookup: CDR1 SEHNR, CDR2 FQNEAQ (reference sequence). The CDR3 DNA sequence: TGTGCCAGCAGCTTAGCGTATTCGGGACAGGGGGCACCCCTCCACTTT. Amino acids: CASSLAYSGQGAPLHF.

This clone is a singleton in its sample. The V call is TRBV9, the J call TRBJ1-2, with 9 bases matching TRBD1. Unmatched junction bases numbered 9, after V lost 4 bases and J lost 5 bases. CDR1 and CDR2 (germline): SGDLS, YYNGEE. This CDR3 comprises 15 residues. The CDR3 spells CASSPTGGSWYGYTF. The DNA of the CDR3 is TGTGCCAGCAGCCCAACAGGGGGCTCTTGGTATGGCTACACCTTC.

This clone has only a few counts. This chain joins TRBV7-6 and TRBJ1-1, with 8 bases fitting TRBD1. This CDR3 has 16 residues. Germline trimming cut 0 bases from V and 3 bases from J; bases unmatched to any gene: 6. The V gene's germline CDR1 is SGHVS and CDR2 FNYEAQ. CDR3 sequence (DNA): TGTGCCAGCAGCTTAGCGGGGCCGACAGGGGACACTGAAGCTTTCTTT. This sequence encodes CASSLAGPTGDTEAFF. Full variable domain (rest looked up from reference TRBV7-6 and TRBJ1-1): GAGVSQSPRYKVTKRGQDVALRCDPISGHVSLYWYRQALGQGPEFLTYFNYEAQQDKSGLPNDRFSAERPEGSISTLTIQRTEQRDSAMYRCASSLAGPTGDTEAFFGQGTRLTVV.